The 17 T cell receptor beta chains in this list originate from one sample, sequenced in a study of CD8+CD57+ T cells in acquired aplastic anemia (dated by TCRdb to the late 2010s). Flow cytometry had shown CD8+CD57+ cell expansion in the patients selected for sequencing. Data came from an Illumina HiSeq 2000. TCR beta VDJ combination and CDR3 sequence profiling used genomic DNA as the template. TCRdb redid the processing of the public reads, applying fastp at Q25 and MiXCR, and retained in-frame beta chains. Under each unique CDR3 protein, matching rows form one entry showing the most common genes and DNA. The sample contains some 98,000 distinct CDR3 sequences, around two thirds of them found a single time. Jointly, the top ten make up about 60% of the sample. The sample was sorted CD4+, CD8+, or CD8+CD57+ T cells (not recorded which) from PBMCs. Receptors originate from a human donor with aplastic anemia.

Points on this clonotype: Here the CDR3 omits its conserved ending phenylalanine or tryptophan, so a read error is the likely source. The chain joins TRBV20-1 to TRBJ2-7; 7 positions agree with TRBD1. J was trimmed by 2 bases and V by 3 bases; bases with no gene match: 7. The germline V gene has CDR1 DFQATT and CDR2 SNEGSKA (reference sequence). The CDR3 has 14 amino acids. This chain's CDR3 is CSASVGQRTYEQYS. DNA of the CDR3: TGCAGTGCTAGTGTGGGACAGCGTACCTACGAGCAGTACTCC.

The chain joins TRBV12-3 or TRBV12-4 to TRBJ1-1, with 7 positions matching TRBD1. The CDR3 spans 12 residues. The ends lost 7 bases at V and 10 bases at J; junction bases unmatched: 9. CDR3 DNA sequence: TGTGCCAGCACTGCGAGGGGGCGTACAGCTTTCTTT. This sequence encodes CASTARGRTAFF.

The chain recombines TRBV27 with TRBJ1-1; D remains unclear. This CDR3 has 14 amino acids. The V and J ends lost 6 bases and 1 base respectively, with 12 bases between them. Per germline, CDR1 MNHEY and CDR2 SMNVEV (reference sequence). The CDR3: CASRMIGRNTEAFF. The CDR3 nucleotides read TGTGCCAGCAGGATGATTGGCAGGAACACTGAAGCTTTCTTT.

The CDR3 nucleotides are TGTGCCAGCAGCTGGGGACAGAATCAGCCCCAGCATTTT. Translation: CASSWGQNQPQHF. The genes are TRBV7-2 and TRBJ1-5, with TRBD1 matching over 7 bases. Trimming took 4 bases from V and 4 from J; bases not matched to a gene: 1. This CDR3 contains 13 residues. The germline V gene has CDR1 SGHTA and CDR2 FQGNSA. The full variable domain, with the rest looked up from reference TRBV7-2 and TRBJ1-5, is GAGVSQSPSNKVTEKGKDVELRCDPISGHTALYWYRQSLGQGLEFLIYFQGNSAPDKSGLPSDRFSAERTGGSVSTLTIQRTQQEDSAVYLCASSWGQNQPQHFGDGTRLSIL.

The chain recombines TRBV7-9 with TRBJ2-7, with D possibly being TRBD2 (7 bases). The germline V gene has CDR1 SEHNR and CDR2 FQNEAQ (reference sequence). V was shortened by 5 bases and J by 3 bases, with 14 bases between the two germline ends. The CDR3 is made up of 14 amino acids. Here the CDR3 reads CASSEGGVRYEQYF. CDR3 DNA: TGTGCCAGCAGCGAGGGGGGGGTGCGCTACGAGCAGTACTTC.

The V gene is TRBV10-3, the J gene TRBJ2-7; TRBD1 agrees at 11 bases. Germline assignment: CDR1 ENHRY and CDR2 SYGVKD. The junction had 4 bases not matched to a gene; V was cut back by 6 bases and J by 6 bases. The CDR3 has 13 amino acids. The CDR3 DNA reads TGTGCCATCAGCGAGGGACAGGGGGGCGAGCAGTACTTC. Residues: CAISEGQGGEQYF.

The chain couples TRBV10-3 to TRBJ2-1; 9 bases line up with TRBD2. With V trimmed by 4 bases and J by 0 bases, 10 bases remained unmatched. Germline V gene sequence: CDR1 ENHRY, CDR2 SYGVKD. The CDR3 runs 18 residues. This CDR3 reads CAISAPGSGGHSYNEQFF. CDR3 DNA sequence: TGTGCCATCAGTGCCCCTGGTAGCGGGGGCCACTCCTACAATGAGCAGTTCTTC.

This chain uses TRBV19 with TRBJ1-1; D is unclear. The V gene lost 7 bases and the J gene lost 11 bases, with 20 bases spanning the gap. The germline CDR1 and CDR2 sequences are LNHDA and SQIVND (reference sequence). The CDR3 runs to 13 residues. CDR3 DNA: TGTGCCAGTACCAACCTGTCAGTCCCCAATGCTTTCTTT. As protein: CASTNLSVPNAFF. Combining the CDR3 with reference TRBV19 and TRBJ1-1 gives the whole variable domain DGGITQSPKYLFRKEGQNVTLSCEQNLNHDAMYWYRQDPGQGLRLIYYSQIVNDFQKGDIAEGYSVSREKKESFPLTVTSAQKNPTAFYLCASTNLSVPNAFFGQGTRLTVV.

The chain carries TRBV19 and TRBJ2-1; no clear D gene. CDR3 size: 14 residues. V was clipped by 0 bases and J by 4 bases, with 7 bases between them. Germline values: CDR1 LNHDA, CDR2 SQIVND (reference sequence). CDR3 sequence reads: CASSIEPLYNEQFF. For the CDR3, the DNA is TGTGCCAGTAGTATAGAGCCTCTTTACAATGAGCAGTTCTTC.

This clonotype was counted at least ten times. The chain combines TRBV9 with TRBJ2-1; 9 bases are a match to TRBD1. The CDR3 extends over 17 amino acids. After removal of 4 bases from V and 3 bases from J, the junction contained 11 bases not matched to a gene. Germline CDR1 reads SGDLS; CDR2 reads YYNGEE. As DNA, the CDR3 is TGTGCCAGCAGCCCCAACCCGGGACAGGGACTCTACAATGAGCAGTTCTTC. It encodes CASSPNPGQGLYNEQFF.

The chain carries TRBV9 and TRBJ2-1; 10 bases are a match to TRBD2. The CDR3 is made up of 15 amino acids. In germline, CDR1 is SGDLS, CDR2 YYNGEE. Trimming cost V 3 bases and J 5 bases; bases outside gene matches: 5. CDR3 nucleotide sequence: TGTGCCAGCAGCGAGAGCGGGAGGGCCCACAATGAGCAGTTCTTC. Translating gives CASSESGRAHNEQFF.

The J gene is TRBJ2-1, the V gene TRBV15; 13 bases agree with TRBD2. This CDR3 region has 19 residues. Germline values: CDR1 LNHNV, CDR2 YYDKDF (reference sequence). Trimming at V came to 8 bases and at J to 5 bases, leaving 18 bases not matched to a gene. The CDR3 spells CATRIFLGLAGEDDNEQFF. CDR3 coding DNA: TGTGCCACCCGCATTTTTTTAGGACTAGCGGGAGAGGATGACAATGAGCAGTTCTTC.

The CDR3 loop reads CASSLLPGDTEAFF. The DNA for the CDR3 is TGTGCCAGCAGCTTACTTCCGGGTGACACTGAAGCTTTCTTT. This chain joins TRBV7-2 and TRBJ1-1; the D is unclear. This CDR3 is 14 amino acids long. V was clipped by 2 bases and J by 3 bases, with 10 bases between them. Germline V gene lookup returns CDR1 SGHTA and CDR2 FQGNSA.

This rearrangement joins TRBV24-1 to TRBJ2-3; 8 bases are shared with TRBD2. The CDR3 covers 14 residues. Germline V CDR1 and CDR2: KGHDR, SFDVKD. With V trimmed by 9 bases and J by 7 bases, 11 bases remained unmatched. The DNA for the CDR3 is TGTGCCACCGGATCGGGGGGGCCTGTGAATACGCAGTATTTT. This sequence encodes CATGSGGPVNTQYF.

Remarks on this clonotype: The germline gene is not matched at one end of the junction; a read error may be the cause. The gene calls are TRBV18 and TRBJ1-5; 9 bases are a match to TRBD1. The length of the CDR3 is 14 residues. Germline lookup yields CDR1 KGHSH and CDR2 LQKENI. The chain's CDR3 is CASSPGTGNQPQHF. The DNA of the CDR3 is TGTGCCAGCTCACCGGGGACAGGGAATCAGCCGCAGCATTTT.

This clonotype turned up a few times. The rearrangement uses TRBV10-3 and TRBJ2-7, with TRBD1 matching 7 bases. Losses at the gene ends were 6 bases for V and 6 bases for J; bases not matched to a gene: 8. This CDR3 region has 13 residues. The germline V gene has CDR1 ENHRY and CDR2 SYGVKD. The CDR3 DNA sequence: TGTGCCATCAGAACCGAGACAGGGATCGAGCAGTACTTC. Amino acid sequence: CAIRTETGIEQYF.

This clonotype was observed many times. This rearrangement joins TRBV11-2 to TRBJ2-7; D is undetermined. Trimming left V 4 bases short and J 3 bases short, with 16 bases between. The CDR3 has 15 amino acids. CDR1 and CDR2 from the germline V gene are SGHAT and FQNNGV. CDR3 amino acids: CASSSKDYQNYEQYF. The CDR3 DNA follows: TGTGCCAGCAGCTCAAAGGATTATCAGAACTACGAGCAGTACTTC.